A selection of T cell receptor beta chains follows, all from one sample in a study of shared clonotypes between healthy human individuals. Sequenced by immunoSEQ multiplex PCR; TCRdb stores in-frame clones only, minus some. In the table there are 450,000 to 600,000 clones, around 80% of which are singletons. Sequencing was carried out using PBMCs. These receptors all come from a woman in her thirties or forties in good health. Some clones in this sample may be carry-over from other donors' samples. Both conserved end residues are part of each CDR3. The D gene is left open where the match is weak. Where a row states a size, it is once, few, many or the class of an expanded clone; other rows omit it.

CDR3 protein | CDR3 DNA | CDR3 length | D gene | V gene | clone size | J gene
CASSRGRNTEAFF | TGTGCCAGCAGCCGGGGGAGGAACACTGAAGCTTTCTTT | 13 | - | TRBV7-2 | few | TRBJ1-1
CAWRGTEAFF | TGTGCCTGGAGGGGCACTGAAGCTTTCTTT | 10 | - | TRBV30 | - | TRBJ1-1
CASSSRLAGSSEQYF | TGTGCCAGCAGCTCCCGACTAGCGGGATCCTCCGAGCAGTACTTC | 15 | TRBD2 | TRBV5-4 | - | TRBJ2-7
CASSSIRSWRTYEQYF | TGTGCCAGCAGCTCGATACGGTCGTGGCGTACCTACGAGCAGTACTTC | 16 | - | TRBV5-6 | - | TRBJ2-7
CASSPPTGKGVENIQYF | TGTGCCAGCAGCCCCCCCACAGGGAAGGGGGTCGAAAACATTCAGTACTTC | 17 | - | TRBV13 | once | TRBJ2-4
CACPRAGNNEKLFF | TGTGCCTGCCCTAGGGCGGGGAATAATGAAAAACTGTTTTTT | 14 | - | TRBV30 | - | TRBJ1-4
CASSLAGGEDTEAFF | TGCGCCAGCAGCTTGGCCGGGGGAGAGGACACTGAAGCTTTCTTT | 15 | - | TRBV5-1 | few | TRBJ1-1
CASSVSELSADTQYF | TGTGCCAGCAGCGTTAGCGAACTAAGCGCAGATACGCAGTATTTT | 15 | - | TRBV6-4 | - | TRBJ2-3
CASSFRRLASEQYF | TGTGCCAGCAGTTTCAGGCGGCTAGCGAGCGAGCAGTACTTC | 14 | - | TRBV27 | - | TRBJ2-7
CASTVVGQGRNSPLHF | TGTGCCAGCACCGTAGTGGGACAGGGGCGTAATTCACCCCTCCACTTT | 16 | TRBD1 | TRBV27 | - | TRBJ1-6
CASSLESPGVGGYTF | TGTGCCAGCAGCTTAGAAAGTCCAGGGGTAGGAGGCTACACCTTC | 15 | - | TRBV7-6 | - | TRBJ1-2
CASSMLRETQYF | TGTGCCAGTAGTATGCTAAGAGAGACCCAGTACTTC | 12 | - | TRBV19 | - | TRBJ2-5
CASSFDRTDFYGYTF | TGTGCCAGCAGTTTTGACAGGACAGATTTTTATGGCTACACCTTC | 15 | - | TRBV28 | few | TRBJ1-2
CASSMGSYEQYF | TGTGCCAGTAGTATGGGCAGCTACGAGCAGTACTTC | 12 | - | TRBV19 | - | TRBJ2-7
CAWSVQGAPTYEQYF | TGTGCCTGGAGTGTACAGGGGGCTCCTACCTACGAGCAGTACTTC | 15 | TRBD1 | TRBV30 | once | TRBJ2-7
CASLSNQPQHF | TGTGCCAGCCTTTCCAATCAGCCCCAGCATTTT | 11 | - | TRBV6-5 | - | TRBJ1-5
CASSVSGRTEAFF | TGTGCCAGCAGTGTATCAGGGCGGACTGAAGCTTTCTTT | 13 | - | TRBV2 | - | TRBJ1-1
CASSLAQGAGGYTF | TGTGCCAGCAGCTTAGCTCAGGGGGCGGGTGGCTACACCTTC | 14 | TRBD1 | TRBV11-2 | - | TRBJ1-2
CASSLGGSISYEQYF | TGTGCCAGCAGCTTAGGGGGATCCATCTCCTACGAGCAGTACTTC | 15 | - | TRBV7-8 | - | TRBJ2-7
CASSFKPNTGELFF | TGTGCCAGCAGCTTTAAGCCGAACACCGGGGAGCTGTTTTTT | 14 | - | TRBV7-3 | few | TRBJ2-2
CASSLATQDRYEQFF | TGTGCCAGCAGCTTAGCGACCCAGGATCGCTATGAGCAGTTCTTC | 15 | - | TRBV7-2 | - | TRBJ2-1
CASSSRALNSNQPQHF | TGTGCCAGCAGCTCAAGGGCGCTAAATAGCAATCAGCCCCAGCATTTT | 16 | - | TRBV5-6 | once | TRBJ1-5
CASSPLADTGELFF | TGTGCCAGTAGTCCTCTAGCGGACACCGGGGAGCTGTTTTTT | 14 | TRBD2 | TRBV19 | - | TRBJ2-2
CASSPPGTGVGYTF | TGTGCCAGCAGCCCGCCGGGGACAGGGGTTGGCTACACCTTC | 14 | TRBD1 | TRBV7-8 | once | TRBJ1-2
CASSQAPGAVTEAFF | TGTGCCAGCAGCCAGGCCCCCGGGGCGGTGACTGAAGCTTTCTTT | 15 | - | TRBV7-3 | - | TRBJ1-1
CAWSVSSPSGQYF | TGTGCCTGGAGTGTCTCTTCCCCCTCCGGGCAGTACTTC | 13 | - | TRBV30 | few | TRBJ2-7
CASSPRGGEETQYF | TGTGCCAGCAGCCCCCGCGGTGGTGAAGAGACCCAGTACTTC | 14 | - | TRBV7-3 | - | TRBJ2-5
CASSSKNTEAFF | TGCGCCAGCAGCTCCAAGAACACTGAAGCTTTCTTT | 12 | - | TRBV5-1 | - | TRBJ1-1
CASSAGQGTDTQYF | TGTGCCAGCAGCGCAGGACAGGGGACAGATACGCAGTATTTT | 14 | TRBD1 | TRBV9 | - | TRBJ2-3
CASSLVPSSNEQFF | TGCGCCAGCAGCTTGGTACCTTCGAGCAATGAGCAGTTCTTC | 14 | - | TRBV5-1 | - | TRBJ2-1
CASSQRTSGRRFTGELFF | TGTGCCAGCAGCCAAAGGACTAGCGGGAGGCGGTTCACCGGGGAGCTGTTTTTT | 18 | TRBD2 | TRBV4-2 | - | TRBJ2-2
CASSLVTSGTYEQYF | TGTGCCAGCAGTTTAGTAACTAGCGGTACCTACGAGCAGTACTTC | 15 | TRBD2 | TRBV28 | - | TRBJ2-7
CASSEETGGSDTQYF | TGTGCCAGCAGTGAAGAGACAGGGGGCTCAGATACGCAGTATTTT | 15 | TRBD1 | TRBV6-1 | few | TRBJ2-3
CAWRGDRGNYGYTF | TGTGCCTGGAGGGGGGACAGGGGGAACTATGGCTACACCTTC | 14 | TRBD1 | TRBV30 | - | TRBJ1-2
CAWSVLVQTGELFF | TGTGCCTGGAGTGTACTCGTTCAGACTGGGGAGCTGTTTTTT | 14 | - | TRBV30 | - | TRBJ2-2
CASSHSGEHYNEQFF | TGTGCCAGCAGCCATAGCGGGGAACACTACAATGAGCAGTTCTTC | 15 | TRBD2 | TRBV5-6 | - | TRBJ2-1
CASSSQASGSVPDTQYF | TGTGCCAGCAGCTCTCAAGCTAGCGGGAGCGTCCCCGATACGCAGTATTTT | 17 | TRBD2 | TRBV11-1 | - | TRBJ2-3
CASSRSGLDTQYF | TGCGCCAGCAGTCGGTCGGGTTTGGATACGCAGTATTTT | 13 | - | TRBV4-1 | - | TRBJ2-3
CASSPEWGVDYNEQFF | TGTGCCAGCTCACCAGAATGGGGAGTAGACTACAATGAGCAGTTCTTC | 16 | - | TRBV18 | - | TRBJ2-1
CASSLSGQGSRGYTF | TGTGCCAGCAGTTTATCCGGACAGGGATCGCGTGGCTACACCTTC | 15 | TRBD1 | TRBV27 | - | TRBJ1-2
CASSLVRPFGEQYF | TGTGCCAGCAGCTTAGTTCGCCCCTTCGGCGAGCAGTACTTC | 14 | - | TRBV7-8 | once | TRBJ2-7
CASRTPGDRLGNEQFF | TGTGCCAGCAGAACCCCAGGGGATAGGCTTGGGAATGAGCAGTTCTTC | 16 | - | TRBV28 | - | TRBJ2-1
CAILDEKGGDEQFF | TGTGCCATCTTAGATGAGAAGGGCGGGGATGAGCAGTTCTTC | 14 | - | TRBV10-3 | once | TRBJ2-1
CASSSRLAGSYEQYF | TGTGCCAGCAGCTCTCGACTAGCGGGCAGCTACGAGCAGTACTTC | 15 | TRBD2 | TRBV5-5 | once | TRBJ2-7
CAWSPGSQWEQYF | TGTGCCTGGAGTCCCGGGTCCCAATGGGAGCAGTACTTC | 13 | - | TRBV30 | - | TRBJ2-5
CASSDVGGRHDNEQFF | TGTGCCAGCAGTGACGTGGGTGGGAGGCACGACAATGAGCAGTTCTTC | 16 | - | TRBV2 | - | TRBJ2-1
CASSIATSGLGGYEQYF | TGTGCCAGTAGTATAGCCACTTCGGGACTAGGAGGTTACGAGCAGTACTTC | 17 | TRBD2 | TRBV19 | - | TRBJ2-7
CASSLGFRTDTQYF | TGTGCCAGCAGTCTAGGTTTTCGCACAGATACGCAGTATTTT | 14 | - | TRBV2 | - | TRBJ2-3
CASSLRQGIREQYF | TGTGCCAGCAGTTTACGACAGGGGATACGGGAGCAGTACTTC | 14 | TRBD1 | TRBV28 | - | TRBJ2-7
CASKEGQGTDGYTF | TGTGCCAGCAAGGAAGGGCAAGGGACGGATGGCTACACCTTC | 14 | - | TRBV6-4 | - | TRBJ1-2
CASSPVAGGHEQYF | TGTGCCAGCAGCCCGGTAGCGGGAGGGCACGAGCAGTACTTC | 14 | TRBD2 | TRBV7-3 | - | TRBJ2-7
CASSSGTSGTRGQETQYF | TGTGCCAGCAGCTCCGGGACTAGCGGGACCCGGGGCCAAGAGACCCAGTACTTC | 18 | TRBD2 | TRBV11-3 | - | TRBJ2-5
CASSPAVAPGYTF | TGTGCCAGCAGCCCCGCGGTGGCACCGGGCTACACCTTC | 13 | - | TRBV7-2 | - | TRBJ1-2
CASSPPGQGYEQYF | TGTGCCAGCTCACCACCGGGACAGGGGTACGAGCAGTACTTC | 14 | TRBD1 | TRBV18 | - | TRBJ2-7
CASSDLKVTYNEQFF | TGTGCCAGTAGTGATTTAAAGGTAACCTACAATGAGCAGTTCTTC | 15 | - | TRBV19 | once | TRBJ2-1
CASSVGGDGSNQPQHF | TGTGCCAGCAGCGTAGGAGGAGATGGGAGCAATCAGCCCCAGCATTTT | 16 | - | TRBV9 | - | TRBJ1-5
CASSSGLATYNEQFF | TGTGCCAGCAGCTCCGGACTAGCGACATACAATGAGCAGTTCTTC | 15 | TRBD2 | TRBV11-2 | - | TRBJ2-1
CASSLVWGGSYNEQFF | TGCGCCAGCAGCTTGGTTTGGGGGGGCTCCTACAATGAGCAGTTCTTC | 16 | TRBD2 | TRBV5-1 | once | TRBJ2-1
CASSPLLTSGSTPTGELFF | TGTGCCAGCAGCCCCTTATTGACTAGCGGGAGTACCCCCACCGGGGAGCTGTTTTTT | 19 | TRBD2 | TRBV4-2 | - | TRBJ2-2
CASSLTTGTRSEKLFF | TGTGCCAGCAGCCTAACGACAGGAACCCGGAGCGAAAAACTGTTTTTT | 16 | - | TRBV5-4 | - | TRBJ1-4